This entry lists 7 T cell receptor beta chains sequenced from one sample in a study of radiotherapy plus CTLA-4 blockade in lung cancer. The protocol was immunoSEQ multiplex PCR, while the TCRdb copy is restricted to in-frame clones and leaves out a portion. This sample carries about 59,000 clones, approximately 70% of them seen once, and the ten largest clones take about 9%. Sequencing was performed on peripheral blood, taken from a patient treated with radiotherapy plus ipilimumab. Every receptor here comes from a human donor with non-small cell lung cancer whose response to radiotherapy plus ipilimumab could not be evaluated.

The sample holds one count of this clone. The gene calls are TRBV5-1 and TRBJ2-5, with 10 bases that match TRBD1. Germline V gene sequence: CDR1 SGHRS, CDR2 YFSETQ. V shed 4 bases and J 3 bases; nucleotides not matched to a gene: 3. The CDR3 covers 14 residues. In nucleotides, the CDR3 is TGCGCCAGCAGCCTCGGGACAGGGGAAGAGACCCAGTACTTC. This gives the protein CASSLGTGEETQYF.

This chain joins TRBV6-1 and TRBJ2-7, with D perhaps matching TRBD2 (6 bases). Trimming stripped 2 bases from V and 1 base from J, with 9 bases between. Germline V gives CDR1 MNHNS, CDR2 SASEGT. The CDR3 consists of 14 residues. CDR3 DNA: TGTGCCAGCAGTGAACCGGGGGAATCCTACGAGCAGTACTTC. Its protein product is CASSEPGESYEQYF.

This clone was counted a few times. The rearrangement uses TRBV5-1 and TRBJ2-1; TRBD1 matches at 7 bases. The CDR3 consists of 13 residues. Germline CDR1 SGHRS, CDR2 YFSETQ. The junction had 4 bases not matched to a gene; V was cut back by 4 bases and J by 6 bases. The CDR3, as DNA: TGCGCCAGCAGCATCGGGACAGCCAATGAGCAGTTCTTC. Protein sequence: CASSIGTANEQFF.

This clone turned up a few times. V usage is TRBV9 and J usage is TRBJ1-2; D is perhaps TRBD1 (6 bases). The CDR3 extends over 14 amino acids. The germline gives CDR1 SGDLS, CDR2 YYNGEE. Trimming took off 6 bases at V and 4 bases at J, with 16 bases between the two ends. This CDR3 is CASNAGDRGYGYTF. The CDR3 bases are TGTGCCAGCAACGCAGGGGACCGGGGCTATGGCTACACCTTC.

CDR3 amino acids: CASSPEGSNYGYTF. CDR3 sequence (DNA): TGTGCCAGCTCACCAGAGGGCTCTAACTATGGCTACACCTTC. The chain couples TRBV18 to TRBJ1-2; D is unresolved. The CDR3 has 14 residues. In germline, CDR1 is KGHSH, CDR2 LQKENI. Trimming left V 2 bases short and J 0 bases short, with 7 bases between.

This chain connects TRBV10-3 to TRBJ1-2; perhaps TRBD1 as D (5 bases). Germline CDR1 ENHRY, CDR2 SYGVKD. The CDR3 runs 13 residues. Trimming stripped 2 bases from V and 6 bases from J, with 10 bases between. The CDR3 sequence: CAISEAGGNGYTF. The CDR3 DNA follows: TGTGCCATCAGTGAGGCCGGGGGGAATGGCTACACCTTC.

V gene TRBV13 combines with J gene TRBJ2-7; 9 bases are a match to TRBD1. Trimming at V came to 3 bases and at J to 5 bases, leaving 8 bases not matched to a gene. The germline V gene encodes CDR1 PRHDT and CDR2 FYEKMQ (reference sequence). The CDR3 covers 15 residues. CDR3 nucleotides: TGTGCCAGCAGCTTCGGACAGGGGACCCCCCACGAGCAGTACTTC. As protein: CASSFGQGTPHEQYF.